This T cell receptor (beta chain) comes out of a study of cytomegalovirus exposure and HLA in healthy donors. Study-level results: Earlier analysis yielded a pattern in which most TCR beta V segments were productive about 90% or about 30% of the time. The study assumed roughly uniform donor sequencing depth for presence/absence analyses. Investigators reported approximately 170 TCR beta chains as tied to cytomegalovirus.

Notes on this clone: As yet, its antigen is unknown.

This PCR relied on a set of 60 Vbeta primers and 13 Jbeta primers. The assay was immunoSEQ multiplex PCR, and TCRdb's table has in-frame clones only and misses some. This sample carries approximately 190,000 clones, over 70% of them seen once, and the ten largest clones take approximately 3.8%. J was trimmed by 5 bases and V by 2 bases; bases with no gene match: 5. The CDR3 has 15 amino acids. The germline V gene has CDR1 SGHNT and CDR2 YENEEA. The origin of this receptor is a man aged 50 or older in good health and CMV-seronegative. Sequencing was carried out using PBMCs. The chain has TRBV11-3 and TRBJ2-1, with 8 nucleotides matching TRBD2. The DNA of the CDR3 is TGTGCCAGCAGCTTACGCGATAGCGGGAACAATGAGCAGTTCTTC. The encoded protein is CASSLRDSGNNEQFF.